These 11 T cell receptor beta chains were sequenced from one sample in a study of cytomegalovirus exposure and HLA in healthy donors. TCRdb keeps only in-frame clones here, not all; method: immunoSEQ multiplex PCR. The sample lists just over 65,000 clones, nearly 98% seen once, with around 1.5% in the top ten. Sequences were obtained from PBMCs. The origin of the receptors is a young woman in good health and CMV-seropositive.

V and J are TRBV5-1 and TRBJ2-1; 8 bases match TRBD1. CDR1 and CDR2 (germline): SGHRS, YFSETQ. The length of the CDR3 is 15 residues. J was trimmed by 2 bases and V by 6 bases; bases with no gene match: 7. The DNA for the CDR3 is TGCGCCAGCAACAACCGACAGGGGACCTACAATGAGCAGTTCTTC. Translated, it gives CASNNRQGTYNEQFF.

The rearrangement uses TRBV30 and TRBJ2-1, with D perhaps TRBD1 (5 bases). The germline gives CDR1 GTSNPN, CDR2 SVGIG (reference sequence). Trimming removed 3 bases at V and 8 bases at J, with 14 bases between. The CDR3 runs 13 residues. The CDR3 sequence: CAWRRQTLYEQFF. For the CDR3, the DNA is TGTGCCTGGAGGCGACAGACTCTTTATGAGCAGTTCTTC.

This rearrangement joins TRBV28 to TRBJ1-1; D ambiguous. The CDR3 runs to 15 residues. The V end lost 2 bases, the J end lost 6 bases, and 16 bases lay between the germline ends. Germline V gene data show CDR1 as MDHEN and CDR2 as SYDVKM. In DNA, the CDR3 is TGTGCCAGCAGTTTACCAGGAGGGTTACGCCCTGAAGCTTTCTTT. Translation gives CASSLPGGLRPEAFF.

This chain connects TRBV5-4 to TRBJ1-1, with 10 positions matching TRBD1. CDR1 and CDR2 from the germline V gene are SGHNT and YYREEE (reference sequence). V dropped 9 bases and J dropped 3; count of bases not matched to a gene: 2. The CDR3 covers 12 residues. The CDR3 sequence: CATGQGDTEAFF. CDR3 DNA: TGTGCCACTGGACAGGGGGACACTGAAGCTTTCTTT.

The V and J genes are TRBV9 and TRBJ2-1, with TRBD1 matching over 7 bases. Germline CDR1 reads SGDLS; CDR2 reads YYNGEE. The CDR3 spans 15 residues. V trimming: 2 bases; J trimming: 5 bases; junction bases outside the gene matches: 7. The CDR3 is CASSVLPGGHNEQFF. The CDR3, as DNA: TGTGCCAGCAGCGTCCTGCCAGGGGGTCACAATGAGCAGTTCTTC.

Here the CDR3 reads CASSLRTGDADTQYF. The CDR3 coding sequence is TGTGCCAGCTCACTAAGGACAGGGGACGCAGATACGCAGTATTTT. This chain uses TRBV18 with TRBJ2-3, with 9 bases fitting TRBD1. Trimming removed 4 bases from V and 4 bases from J; junction bases left unmatched: 6. The CDR3 totals 15 residues. Germline values: CDR1 KGHSH, CDR2 LQKENI. Filled out from reference TRBV18 and TRBJ2-3, the complete variable domain reads NAGVMQNPRHLVRRRGQEARLRCSPMKGHSHVYWYRQLPEEGLKFMVYLQKENIIDESGMPKERFSAEFPKEGPSILRIQQVVRGDSAAYFCASSLRTGDADTQYFGPGTRLTVL.

This chain connects TRBV7-3 to TRBJ2-4; no definite D call. Germline lookup yields CDR1 SGHTA and CDR2 FQGTGA. The ends were cut back, 5 bases at V and 8 bases at J, with 16 bases in the middle. The length of the CDR3 is 14 residues. The CDR3 DNA is TGTGCCAGCAGCCTAGTCCCCCTGAAGGACATTCAGTACTTC. This gives the protein CASSLVPLKDIQYF.

In nucleotides, the CDR3 is TGTGCCAGCAGTTTGGGACAGGGATACTACGAGCAGTACTTC. Protein: CASSLGQGYYEQYF. The rearrangement links TRBV27 to TRBJ2-7, with 9 bases matching TRBD1. The CDR3 sequence is 14 residues long. V lost 3 bases to trimming and J lost 3 bases; unmatched junction nucleotides: 3. Looked up from germline, CDR1 is MNHEY and CDR2 is SMNVEV (reference sequence).

The V call is TRBV6-5, the J call TRBJ1-1; D call uncertain. There are 14 residues in the CDR3. Trimming removed 2 bases from V and 0 bases from J, with 7 bases in between. Looked up from germline, CDR1 is MNHEY and CDR2 is SVGAGI. The CDR3, as DNA: TGTGCCAGCAGTTACAAGCGGTTGAACACTGAAGCTTTCTTT. Translating gives CASSYKRLNTEAFF.

The chain carries TRBV20-1 and TRBJ1-1; possibly TRBD1 for D (6 bases). The CDR3 totals 11 residues. The germline V and J ends were trimmed by 6 bases and 14 bases, with 19 bases remaining between them. Germline CDR1 DFQATT, CDR2 SNEGSKA (reference sequence). In nucleotides, the CDR3 is TGCAGTGCCCCAAGGGGGGGGGAAGACTTCTTT. Translation gives CSAPRGGEDFF.

The chain carries TRBV27 and TRBJ1-1; 8 bases match TRBD1. CDR3 size: 11 residues. Losses at the gene ends were 7 bases for V and 10 bases for J; bases not matched to a gene: 5. Per the germline V gene, CDR1 is MNHEY and CDR2 is SMNVEV (reference sequence). In nucleotides, the CDR3 is TGTGCCAGCAAAGACACAGGGGGAGCTTTCTTT. Protein product: CASKDTGGAFF.